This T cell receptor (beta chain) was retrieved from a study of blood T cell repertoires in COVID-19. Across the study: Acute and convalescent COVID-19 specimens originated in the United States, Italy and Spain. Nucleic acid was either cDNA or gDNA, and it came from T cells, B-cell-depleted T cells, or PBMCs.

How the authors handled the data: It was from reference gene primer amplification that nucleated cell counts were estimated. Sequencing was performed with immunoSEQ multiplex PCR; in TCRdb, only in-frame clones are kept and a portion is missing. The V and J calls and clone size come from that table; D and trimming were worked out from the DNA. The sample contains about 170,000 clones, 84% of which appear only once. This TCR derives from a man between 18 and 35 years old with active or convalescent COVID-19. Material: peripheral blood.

The CDR3 DNA reads TGTGCCAGCAGCACCCGAACGGCGGGAGCGGGCGATGAGCAGTTCTTC. Translated, it gives CASSTRTAGAGDEQFF. The J gene is TRBJ2-1, the V gene TRBV4-2; 7 bases agree with TRBD2. The J segment lost 8 bases and the V segment lost 5 bases, leaving 15 bases of the junction unmatched. The germline CDR1 and CDR2 sequences are LGHNA and YNFKEQ. The CDR3 has 16 residues.